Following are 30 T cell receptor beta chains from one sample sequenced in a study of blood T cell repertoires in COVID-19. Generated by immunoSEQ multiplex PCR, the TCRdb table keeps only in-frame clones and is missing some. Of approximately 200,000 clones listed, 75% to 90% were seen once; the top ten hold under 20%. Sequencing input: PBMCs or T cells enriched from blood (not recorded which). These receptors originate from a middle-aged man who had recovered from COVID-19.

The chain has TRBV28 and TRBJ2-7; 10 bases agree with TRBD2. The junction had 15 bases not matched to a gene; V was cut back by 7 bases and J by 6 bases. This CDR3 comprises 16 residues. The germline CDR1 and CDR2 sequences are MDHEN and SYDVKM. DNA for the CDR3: TGTGCCAGCAAAACCCAAAAGGGCCTAGCGGGGGCCGAGCAGTACTTC. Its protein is CASKTQKGLAGAEQYF.

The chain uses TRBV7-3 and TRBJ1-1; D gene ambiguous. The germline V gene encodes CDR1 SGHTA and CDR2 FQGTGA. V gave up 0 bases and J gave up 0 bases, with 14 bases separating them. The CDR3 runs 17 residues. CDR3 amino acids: CASSLTGMGSMNTEAFF. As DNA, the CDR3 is TGTGCCAGCAGCTTAACGGGAATGGGGAGCATGAACACTGAAGCTTTCTTT.

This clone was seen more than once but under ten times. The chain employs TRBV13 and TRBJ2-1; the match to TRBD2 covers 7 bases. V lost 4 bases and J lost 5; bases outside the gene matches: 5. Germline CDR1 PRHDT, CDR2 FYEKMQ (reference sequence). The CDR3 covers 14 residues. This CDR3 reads CASSSRDYDNEQFF. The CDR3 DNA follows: TGTGCCAGCAGCTCACGGGACTACGACAATGAGCAGTTCTTC.

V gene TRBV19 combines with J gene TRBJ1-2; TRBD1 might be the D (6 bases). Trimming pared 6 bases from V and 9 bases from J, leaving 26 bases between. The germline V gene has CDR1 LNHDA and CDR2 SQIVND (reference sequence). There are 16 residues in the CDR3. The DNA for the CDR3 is TGTGCCAGTAGCTCATTCACCGGGACATCGGGGGGCAGCTACACCTTC. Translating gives CASSSFTGTSGGSYTF.

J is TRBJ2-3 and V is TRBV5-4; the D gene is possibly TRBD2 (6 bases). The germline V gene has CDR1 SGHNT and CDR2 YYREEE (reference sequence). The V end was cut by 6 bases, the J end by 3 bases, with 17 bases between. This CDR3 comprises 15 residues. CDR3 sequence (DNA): TGTGCCAGCAAGATAGGCGGGGTAGGGACAGATACGCAGTATTTT. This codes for CASKIGGVGTDTQYF.

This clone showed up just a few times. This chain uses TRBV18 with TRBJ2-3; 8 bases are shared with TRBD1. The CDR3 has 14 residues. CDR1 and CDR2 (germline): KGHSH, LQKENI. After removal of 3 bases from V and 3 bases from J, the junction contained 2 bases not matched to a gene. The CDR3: CASSPNRGTDTQYF. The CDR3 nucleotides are TGTGCCAGCTCACCGAACAGGGGGACAGATACGCAGTATTTT.

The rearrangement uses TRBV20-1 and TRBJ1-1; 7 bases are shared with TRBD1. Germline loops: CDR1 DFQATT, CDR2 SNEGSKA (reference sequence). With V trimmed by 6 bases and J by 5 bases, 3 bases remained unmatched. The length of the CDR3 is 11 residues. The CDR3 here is CSAQGGTEAFF. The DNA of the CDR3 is TGCAGTGCCCAGGGGGGAACTGAAGCTTTCTTT.

The CDR3 spells CASSLAGVDSPLHF. In DNA, the CDR3 is TGTGCCAGCAGCTTGGCCGGGGTCGACTCACCCCTCCACTTT. This chain joins TRBV5-4 and TRBJ1-6; unclear D gene. The germline CDR1 and CDR2 sequences are SGHNT and YYREEE (reference sequence). This CDR3 contains 14 residues. Trimming cost V 0 bases and J 10 bases, with 11 bases left between them. Full variable domain (outside the CDR3, taken from reference TRBV5-4 and TRBJ1-6): ETGVTQSPTHLIKTRGQQVTLRCSSQSGHNTVSWYQQALGQGPQFIFQYYREEENGRGNFPPRFSGLQFPNYSSELNVNALELDDSALYLCASSLAGVDSPLHFGNGTRLTVT.

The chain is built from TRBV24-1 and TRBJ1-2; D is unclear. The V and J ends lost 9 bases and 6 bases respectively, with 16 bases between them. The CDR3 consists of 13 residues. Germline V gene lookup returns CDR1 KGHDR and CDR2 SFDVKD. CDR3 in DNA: TGTGCCACCGGAGGCACCCTAAGGGATGGCTACACCTTC. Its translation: CATGGTLRDGYTF.

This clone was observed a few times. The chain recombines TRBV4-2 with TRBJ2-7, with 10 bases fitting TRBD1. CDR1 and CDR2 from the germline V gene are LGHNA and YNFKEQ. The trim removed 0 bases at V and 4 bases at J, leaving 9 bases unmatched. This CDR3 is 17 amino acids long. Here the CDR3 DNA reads TGTGCCAGCAGCCAAGATACGAGACAGGGGGCGCGGTACGAGCAGTACTTC. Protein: CASSQDTRQGARYEQYF.

This chain's CDR3 is CASSRGAGGGTGELFF. CDR3 nucleotides: TGTGCCAGCAGTCGGGGAGCGGGAGGAGGCACCGGGGAGCTGTTTTTT. The V and J genes are TRBV6-4 and TRBJ2-2; 9 bases are shared with TRBD2. CDR1 and CDR2 (germline): MRHNA, SNTAGT. CDR3 length equals 16 residues. The V segment lost 5 bases and the J segment 4 bases; nucleotides outside the gene matches: 8.

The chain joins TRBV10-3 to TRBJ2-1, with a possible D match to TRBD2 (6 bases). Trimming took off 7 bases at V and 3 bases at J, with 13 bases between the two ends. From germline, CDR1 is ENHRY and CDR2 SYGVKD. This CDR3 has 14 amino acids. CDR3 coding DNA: TGTGCCATCAAGCCGGCGGGACTCTACAATGAGCAGTTCTTC. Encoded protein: CAIKPAGLYNEQFF.

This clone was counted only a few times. The CDR3 DNA is TGTGCCAGCAGCTTTTTGGGGGCGCTTAATAATTCACCCCTCCACTTT. Protein product: CASSFLGALNNSPLHF. The chain joins TRBV7-2 to TRBJ1-6; the D gene is possibly TRBD1 (6 bases). Trimming cost V 3 bases and J 5 bases, with 14 bases left between them. The germline CDR1 and CDR2 sequences are SGHTA and FQGNSA. The CDR3 covers 16 residues.

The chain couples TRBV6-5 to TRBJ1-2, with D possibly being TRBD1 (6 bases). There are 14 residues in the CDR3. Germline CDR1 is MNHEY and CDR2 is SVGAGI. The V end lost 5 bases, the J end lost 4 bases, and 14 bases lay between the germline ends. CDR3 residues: CASSPRGARYGYTF. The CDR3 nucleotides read TGTGCCAGCAGTCCTCGGGGGGCTCGCTATGGCTACACCTTC.

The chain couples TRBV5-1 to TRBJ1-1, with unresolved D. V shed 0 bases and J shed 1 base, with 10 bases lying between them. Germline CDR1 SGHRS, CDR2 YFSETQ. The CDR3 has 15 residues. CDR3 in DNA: TGCGCCAGCAGCTTGGTTGAATCCGGGAACACTGAAGCTTTCTTT. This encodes CASSLVESGNTEAFF.

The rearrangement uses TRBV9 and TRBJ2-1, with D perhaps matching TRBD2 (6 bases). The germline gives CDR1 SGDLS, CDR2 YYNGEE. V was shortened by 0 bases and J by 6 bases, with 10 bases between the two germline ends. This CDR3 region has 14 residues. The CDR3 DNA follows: TGTGCCAGCAGCGTAGAAGGTAGCGGCAATGAGCAGTTCTTC. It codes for CASSVEGSGNEQFF.

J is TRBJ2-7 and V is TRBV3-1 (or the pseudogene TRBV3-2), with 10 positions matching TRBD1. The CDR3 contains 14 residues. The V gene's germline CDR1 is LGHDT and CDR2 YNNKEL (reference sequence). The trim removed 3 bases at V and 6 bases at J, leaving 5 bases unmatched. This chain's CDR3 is CASSHGTGVSEQYF. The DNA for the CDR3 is TGTGCCAGCAGCCATGGGACAGGGGTTTCCGAGCAGTACTTC.

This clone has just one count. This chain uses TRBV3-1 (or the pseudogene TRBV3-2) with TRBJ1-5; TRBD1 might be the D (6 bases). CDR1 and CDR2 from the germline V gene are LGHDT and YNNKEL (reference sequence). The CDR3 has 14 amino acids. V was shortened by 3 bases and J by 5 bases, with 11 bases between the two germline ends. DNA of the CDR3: TGTGCCAGCAGCCAGGCAGGGGCTTATCAGCCCCAGCATTTT. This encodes CASSQAGAYQPQHF.

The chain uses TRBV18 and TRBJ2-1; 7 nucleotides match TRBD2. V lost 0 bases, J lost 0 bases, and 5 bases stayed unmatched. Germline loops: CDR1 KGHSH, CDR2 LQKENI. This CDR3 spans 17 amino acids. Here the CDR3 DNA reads TGTGCCAGCTCACCACCCGGACTAGGGAGCTCCTACAATGAGCAGTTCTTC. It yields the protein CASSPPGLGSSYNEQFF.

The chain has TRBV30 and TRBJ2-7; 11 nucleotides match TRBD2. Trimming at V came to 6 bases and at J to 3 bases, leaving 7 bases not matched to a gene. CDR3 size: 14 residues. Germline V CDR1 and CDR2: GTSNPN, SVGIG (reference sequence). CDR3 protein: CACATSGRFYEQYF. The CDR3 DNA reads TGTGCCTGCGCAACTAGCGGGAGATTCTACGAGCAGTACTTC.

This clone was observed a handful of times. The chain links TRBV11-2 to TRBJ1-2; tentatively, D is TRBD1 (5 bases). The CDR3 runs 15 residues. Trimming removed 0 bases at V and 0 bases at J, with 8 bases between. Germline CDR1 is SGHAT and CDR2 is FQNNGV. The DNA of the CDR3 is TGTGCCAGCAGCTTAGAGGCAGGGACTAACTATGGCTACACCTTC. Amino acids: CASSLEAGTNYGYTF.

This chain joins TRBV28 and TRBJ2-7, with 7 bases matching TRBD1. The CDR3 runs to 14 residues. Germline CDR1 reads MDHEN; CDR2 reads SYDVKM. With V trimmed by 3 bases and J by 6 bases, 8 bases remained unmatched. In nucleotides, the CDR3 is TGTGCCAGCAGTTTTGTGACAGGGCGGGCCGAGCAGTACTTC. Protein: CASSFVTGRAEQYF.

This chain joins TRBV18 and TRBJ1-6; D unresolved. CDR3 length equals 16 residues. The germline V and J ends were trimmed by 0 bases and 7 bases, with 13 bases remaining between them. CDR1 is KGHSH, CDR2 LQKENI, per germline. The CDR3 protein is CASSPPAGRANSPLHF. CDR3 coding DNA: TGTGCCAGCTCACCACCAGCGGGTCGGGCCAATTCACCCCTCCACTTT.

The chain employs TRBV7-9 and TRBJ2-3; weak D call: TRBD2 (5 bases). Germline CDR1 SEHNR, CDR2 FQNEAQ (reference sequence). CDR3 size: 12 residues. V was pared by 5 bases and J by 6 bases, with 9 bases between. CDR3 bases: TGTGCCAGCAGCCCTAGCCTGGATACGCAGTATTTT. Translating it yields CASSPSLDTQYF.

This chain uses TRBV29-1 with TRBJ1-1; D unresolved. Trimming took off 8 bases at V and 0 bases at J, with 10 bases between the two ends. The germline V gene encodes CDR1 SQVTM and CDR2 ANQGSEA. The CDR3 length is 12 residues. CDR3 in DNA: TGCAGCTTCTCTGGAGTGAACACTGAAGCTTTCTTT. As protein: CSFSGVNTEAFF.

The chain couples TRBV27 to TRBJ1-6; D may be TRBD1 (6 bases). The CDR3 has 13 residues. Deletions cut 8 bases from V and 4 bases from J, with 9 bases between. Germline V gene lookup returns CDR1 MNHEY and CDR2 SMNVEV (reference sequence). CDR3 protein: CASSGQYNSPLHF. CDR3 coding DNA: TGTGCCAGCTCGGGACAATATAATTCACCCCTCCACTTT.

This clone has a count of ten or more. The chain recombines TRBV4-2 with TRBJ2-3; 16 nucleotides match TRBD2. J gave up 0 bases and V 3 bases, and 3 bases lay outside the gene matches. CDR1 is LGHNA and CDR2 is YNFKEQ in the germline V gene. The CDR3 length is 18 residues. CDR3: CASSQGLAGGPSTDTQYF. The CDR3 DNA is TGTGCCAGCAGCCAGGGACTAGCGGGAGGGCCTAGCACAGATACGCAGTATTTT.

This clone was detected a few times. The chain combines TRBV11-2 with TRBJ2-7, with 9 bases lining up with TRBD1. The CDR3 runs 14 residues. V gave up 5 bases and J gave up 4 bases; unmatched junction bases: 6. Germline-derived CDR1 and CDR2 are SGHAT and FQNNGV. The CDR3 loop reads CASSARQGGYEQYF. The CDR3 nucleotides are TGTGCCAGCAGCGCCAGACAGGGGGGGTACGAGCAGTACTTC. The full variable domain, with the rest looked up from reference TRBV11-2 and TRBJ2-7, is EAGVAQSPRYKIIEKRQSVAFWCNPISGHATLYWYQQILGQGPKLLIQFQNNGVVDDSQLPKDRFSAERLKGVDSTLKIQPAKLEDSAVYLCASSARQGGYEQYFGPGTRLTVT.

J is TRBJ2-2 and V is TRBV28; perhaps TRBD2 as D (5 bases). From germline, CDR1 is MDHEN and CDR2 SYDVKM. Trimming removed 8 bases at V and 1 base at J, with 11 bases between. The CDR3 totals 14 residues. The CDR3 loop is CASGRTQNTGELFF. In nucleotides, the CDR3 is TGTGCCAGCGGACGGACTCAGAACACCGGGGAGCTGTTTTTT.

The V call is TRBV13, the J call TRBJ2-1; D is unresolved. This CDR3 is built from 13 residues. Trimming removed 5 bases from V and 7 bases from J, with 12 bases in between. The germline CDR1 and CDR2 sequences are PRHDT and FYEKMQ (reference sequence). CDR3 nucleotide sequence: TGTGCCAGCAGCCCTCCCCGGTTGAATGAGCAGTTCTTC. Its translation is CASSPPRLNEQFF.